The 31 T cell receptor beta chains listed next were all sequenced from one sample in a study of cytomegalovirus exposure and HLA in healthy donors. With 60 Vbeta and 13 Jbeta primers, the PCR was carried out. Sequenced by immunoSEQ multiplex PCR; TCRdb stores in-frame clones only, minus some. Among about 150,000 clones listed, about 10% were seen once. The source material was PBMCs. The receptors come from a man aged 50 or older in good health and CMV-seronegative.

DNA of the CDR3: TGTGCCAGCAGCTTGGGGGCGGATACATATATTCTCTACGAGCAGTACTTC. Protein: CASSLGADTYILYEQYF. The chain employs TRBV7-9 and TRBJ2-7, with D tentatively TRBD1 (6 bases). V lost 3 bases, J lost 3 bases, and 21 bases lay in between. CDR1 SEHNR and CDR2 FQNEAQ come from the germline V gene (reference sequence). There are 17 residues in the CDR3.

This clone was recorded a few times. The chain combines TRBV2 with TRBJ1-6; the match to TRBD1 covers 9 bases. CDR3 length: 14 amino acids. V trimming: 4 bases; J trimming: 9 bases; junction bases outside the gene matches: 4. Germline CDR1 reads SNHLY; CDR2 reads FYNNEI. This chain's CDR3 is CASSVQGAISPLHF. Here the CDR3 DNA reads TGTGCCAGCAGTGTACAGGGGGCGATTTCACCCCTCCACTTT.

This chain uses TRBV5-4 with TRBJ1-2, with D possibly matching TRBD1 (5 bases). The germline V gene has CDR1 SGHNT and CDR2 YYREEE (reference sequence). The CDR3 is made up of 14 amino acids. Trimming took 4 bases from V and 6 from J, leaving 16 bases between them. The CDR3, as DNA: TGTGCCAGCAGCGCCGGCGGGGGAAGCGATGGCTACACCTTC. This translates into CASSAGGGSDGYTF.

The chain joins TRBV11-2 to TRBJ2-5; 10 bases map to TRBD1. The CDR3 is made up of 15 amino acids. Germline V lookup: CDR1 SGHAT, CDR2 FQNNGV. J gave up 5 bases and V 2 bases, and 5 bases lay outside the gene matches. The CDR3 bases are TGTGCCAGCAGCTTAACGACAGGGGGCGGGGAGACCCAGTACTTC. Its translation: CASSLTTGGGETQYF.

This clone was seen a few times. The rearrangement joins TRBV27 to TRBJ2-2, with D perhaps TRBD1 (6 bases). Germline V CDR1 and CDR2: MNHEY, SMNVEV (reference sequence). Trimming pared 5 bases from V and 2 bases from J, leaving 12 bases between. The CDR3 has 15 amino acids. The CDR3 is CASSGRDKNTGELFF. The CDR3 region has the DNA TGTGCCAGCAGTGGCCGGGACAAAAACACCGGGGAGCTGTTTTTT.

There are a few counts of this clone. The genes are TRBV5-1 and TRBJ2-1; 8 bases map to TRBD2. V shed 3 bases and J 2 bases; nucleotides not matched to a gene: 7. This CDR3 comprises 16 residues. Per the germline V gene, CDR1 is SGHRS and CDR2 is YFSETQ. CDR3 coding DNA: TGCGCCAGCAGCTCACCCCATAGCGGGACCTACAATGAGCAGTTCTTC. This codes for CASSSPHSGTYNEQFF.

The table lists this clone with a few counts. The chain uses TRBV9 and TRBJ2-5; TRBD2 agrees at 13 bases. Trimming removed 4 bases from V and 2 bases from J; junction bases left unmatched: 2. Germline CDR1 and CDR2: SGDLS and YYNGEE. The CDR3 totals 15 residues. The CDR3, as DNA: TGTGCCAGCAGCTTACTAGCGGGAGGGCAAGAGACCCAGTACTTC. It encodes CASSLLAGGQETQYF. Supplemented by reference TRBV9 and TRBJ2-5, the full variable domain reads DSGVTQTPKHLITATGQRVTLRCSPRSGDLSVYWYQQSLDQGLQFLIQYYNGEERAKGNILERFSAQQFPDLHSELNLSSLELGDSALYFCASSLLAGGQETQYFGPGTRLLVL.

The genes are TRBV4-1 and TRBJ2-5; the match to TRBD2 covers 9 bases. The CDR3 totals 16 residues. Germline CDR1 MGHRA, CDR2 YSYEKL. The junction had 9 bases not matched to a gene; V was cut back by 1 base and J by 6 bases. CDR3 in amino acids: CASSQVTGTSRQTQYF. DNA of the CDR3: TGCGCCAGCAGCCAAGTTACCGGGACTAGCCGCCAGACCCAGTACTTC.

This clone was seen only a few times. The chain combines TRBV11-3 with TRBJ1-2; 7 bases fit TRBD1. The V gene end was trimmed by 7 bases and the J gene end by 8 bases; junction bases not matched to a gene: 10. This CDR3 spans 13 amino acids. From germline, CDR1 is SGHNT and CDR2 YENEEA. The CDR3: CASKFRGELGYTF. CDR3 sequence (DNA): TGTGCCAGCAAATTCAGGGGGGAGCTGGGCTACACCTTC.

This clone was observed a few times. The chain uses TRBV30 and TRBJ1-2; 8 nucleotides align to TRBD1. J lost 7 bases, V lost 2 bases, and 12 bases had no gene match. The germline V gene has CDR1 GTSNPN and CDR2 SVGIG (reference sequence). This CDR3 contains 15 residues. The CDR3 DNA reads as TGTGCCTGGAGTATAACTCACCAGGGGGCCTCTGGCTACACCTTC. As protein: CAWSITHQGASGYTF.

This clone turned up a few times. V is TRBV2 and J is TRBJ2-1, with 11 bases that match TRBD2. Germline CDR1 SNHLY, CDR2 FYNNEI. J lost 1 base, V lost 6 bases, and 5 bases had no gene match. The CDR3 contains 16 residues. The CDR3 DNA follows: TGTGCCAGCAGCTTCAGACTAGCGGGGTCCTACAATGAGCAGTTCTTC. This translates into CASSFRLAGSYNEQFF.

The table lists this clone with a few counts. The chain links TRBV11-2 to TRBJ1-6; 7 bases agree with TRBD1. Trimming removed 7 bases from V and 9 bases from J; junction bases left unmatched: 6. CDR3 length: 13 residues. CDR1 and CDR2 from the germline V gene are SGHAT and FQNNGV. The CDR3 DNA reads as TGTGCCAGCACGAGGGGGCCGGGTTCACCCCTCCACTTT. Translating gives CASTRGPGSPLHF.

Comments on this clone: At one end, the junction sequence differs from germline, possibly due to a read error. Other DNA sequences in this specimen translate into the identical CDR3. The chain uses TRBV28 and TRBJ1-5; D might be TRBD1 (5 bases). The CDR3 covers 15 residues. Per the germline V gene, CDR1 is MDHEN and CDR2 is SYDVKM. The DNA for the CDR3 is TGTGCCAGCAGTTTAAGGGACTATAGCAATCAGCCCCAGCACTTT. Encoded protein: CASSLRDYSNQPQHF. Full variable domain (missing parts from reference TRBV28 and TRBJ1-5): DVKVTQSSRYLVKRTGEKVFLECVQDMDHENMFWYRQDPGLGLRLIYFSYDVKMKEKGDIPEGYSVSREKKERFSLILESASTNQTSMYLCASSLRDYSNQPQHFGDGTRLSIL.

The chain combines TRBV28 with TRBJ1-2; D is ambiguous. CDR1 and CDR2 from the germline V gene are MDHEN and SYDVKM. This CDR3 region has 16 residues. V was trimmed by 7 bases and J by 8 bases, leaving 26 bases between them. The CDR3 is CASIEGLFDGLRGYTF. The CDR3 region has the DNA TGTGCCAGCATCGAGGGCCTCTTCGATGGGCTACGGGGCTACACCTTC.

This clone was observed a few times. DNA for the CDR3: TGTGCCAGCAGGTCCCGGGACAGGGGAGAGACCCAGTACTTC. Amino acid sequence: CASRSRDRGETQYF. The chain carries TRBV6-1 and TRBJ2-5, with 10 bases lining up with TRBD1. The CDR3 has 14 amino acids. After removal of 6 bases from V and 4 bases from J, the junction contained 5 bases not matched to a gene. The V gene's germline CDR1 is MNHNS and CDR2 SASEGT.

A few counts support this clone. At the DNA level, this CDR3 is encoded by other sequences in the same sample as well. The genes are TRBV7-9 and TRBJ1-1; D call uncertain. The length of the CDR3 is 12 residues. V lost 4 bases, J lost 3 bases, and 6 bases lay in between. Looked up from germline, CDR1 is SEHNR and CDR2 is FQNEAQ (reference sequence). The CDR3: CASSSQYTEAFF. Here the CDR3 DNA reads TGTGCCAGCAGCTCCCAATACACTGAAGCTTTCTTT. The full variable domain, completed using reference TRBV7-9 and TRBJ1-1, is DTGVSQNPRHKITKRGQNVTFRCDPISEHNRLYWYRQTLGQGPEFLTYFQNEAQLEKSRLLSDRFSAERPKGSFSTLEIQRTEQGDSAMYLCASSSQYTEAFFGQGTRLTVV.

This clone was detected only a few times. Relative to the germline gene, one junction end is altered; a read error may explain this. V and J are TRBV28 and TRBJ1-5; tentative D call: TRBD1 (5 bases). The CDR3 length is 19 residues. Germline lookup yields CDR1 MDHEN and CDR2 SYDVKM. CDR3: CASSLGGQGGLVRNRPQHF. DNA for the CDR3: TGTGCCAGCAGTTTAGGTGGGCAGGGTGGTCTCGTGAGGAATCGGCCCCAGCATTTT.

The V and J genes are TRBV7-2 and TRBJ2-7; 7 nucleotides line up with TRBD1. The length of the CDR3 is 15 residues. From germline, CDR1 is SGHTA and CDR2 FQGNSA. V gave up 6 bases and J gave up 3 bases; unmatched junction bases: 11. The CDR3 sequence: CASSFRTGQVYEQYF. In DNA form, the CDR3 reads TGTGCCAGCAGTTTCCGGACAGGCCAGGTCTACGAGCAGTACTTC. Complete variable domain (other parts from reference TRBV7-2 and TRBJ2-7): GAGVSQSPSNKVTEKGKDVELRCDPISGHTALYWYRQSLGQGLEFLIYFQGNSAPDKSGLPSDRFSAERTGGSVSTLTIQRTQQEDSAVYLCASSFRTGQVYEQYFGPGTRLTVT.

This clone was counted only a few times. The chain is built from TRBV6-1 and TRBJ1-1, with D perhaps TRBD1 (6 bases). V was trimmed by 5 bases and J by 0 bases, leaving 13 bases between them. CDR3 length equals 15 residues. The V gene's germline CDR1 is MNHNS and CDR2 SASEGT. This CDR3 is CASSSSDRLNTEAFF. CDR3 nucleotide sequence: TGTGCCAGCAGTTCTTCAGACAGGTTGAACACTGAAGCTTTCTTT.

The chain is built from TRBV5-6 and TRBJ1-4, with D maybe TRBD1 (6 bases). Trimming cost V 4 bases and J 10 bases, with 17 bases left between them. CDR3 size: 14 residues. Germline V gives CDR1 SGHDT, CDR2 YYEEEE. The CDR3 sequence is CASSRDTAGGKLFF. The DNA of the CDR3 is TGTGCCAGCAGCAGGGACACGGCCGGCGGAAAACTGTTTTTT. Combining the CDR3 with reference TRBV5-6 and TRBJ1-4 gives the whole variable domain DAGVTQSPTHLIKTRGQQVTLRCSPKSGHDTVSWYQQALGQGPQFIFQYYEEEERQRGNFPDRFSGHQFPNYSSELNVNALLLGDSALYLCASSRDTAGGKLFFGSGTQLSVL.

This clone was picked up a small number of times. CDR3 amino acids: CASSPGTSLYNEQFF. Here the CDR3 DNA reads TGTGCCAGCAGCCCCGGGACTAGCCTTTACAATGAGCAGTTCTTC. The chain has TRBV2 and TRBJ2-1; TRBD2 matches at 9 bases. The V and J ends lost 6 bases and 4 bases, in that order; junction bases with no gene match: 7. CDR1 and CDR2 from the germline V gene are SNHLY and FYNNEI. This CDR3 region has 15 residues.

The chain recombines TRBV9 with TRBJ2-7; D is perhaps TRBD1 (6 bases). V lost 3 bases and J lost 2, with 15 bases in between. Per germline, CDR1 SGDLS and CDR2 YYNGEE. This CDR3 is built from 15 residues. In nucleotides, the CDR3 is TGTGCCAGCAGCGCCGGGACACTTGACCCCTACGAGCAGTACTTC. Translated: CASSAGTLDPYEQYF.

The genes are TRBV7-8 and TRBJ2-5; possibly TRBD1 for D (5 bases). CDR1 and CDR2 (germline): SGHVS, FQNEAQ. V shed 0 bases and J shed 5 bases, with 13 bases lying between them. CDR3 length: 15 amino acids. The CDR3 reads CASSLAGPAGETQYF. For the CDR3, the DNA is TGTGCCAGCAGCTTAGCGGGGCCGGCCGGGGAGACCCAGTACTTC.

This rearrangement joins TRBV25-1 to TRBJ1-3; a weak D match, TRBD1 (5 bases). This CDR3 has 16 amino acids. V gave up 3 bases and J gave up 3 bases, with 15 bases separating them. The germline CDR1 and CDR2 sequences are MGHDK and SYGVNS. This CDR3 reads CASSEAGRGGGNTIYF. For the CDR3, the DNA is TGTGCCAGCAGTGAGGCGGGGAGGGGAGGTGGAAACACCATATATTTT.

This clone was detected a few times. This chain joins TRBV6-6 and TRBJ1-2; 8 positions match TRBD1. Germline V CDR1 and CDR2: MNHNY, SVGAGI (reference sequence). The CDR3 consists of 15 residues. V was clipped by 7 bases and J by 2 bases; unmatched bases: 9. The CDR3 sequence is CASTLQAGGNYGYTF. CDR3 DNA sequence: TGTGCCAGCACCCTGCAGGCAGGGGGCAACTATGGCTACACCTTC.

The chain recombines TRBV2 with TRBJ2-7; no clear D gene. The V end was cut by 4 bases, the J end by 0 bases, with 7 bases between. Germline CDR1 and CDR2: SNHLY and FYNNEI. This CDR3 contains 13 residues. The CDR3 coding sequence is TGTGCCAGCAGTGTTGGCTTCTCCTACGAGCAGTACTTC. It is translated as CASSVGFSYEQYF.

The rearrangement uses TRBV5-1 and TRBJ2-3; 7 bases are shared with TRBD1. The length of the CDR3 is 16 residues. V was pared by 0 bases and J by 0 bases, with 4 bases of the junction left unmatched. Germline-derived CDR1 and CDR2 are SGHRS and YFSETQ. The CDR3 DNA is TGCGCCAGCAGCTTGGCGGGGACAGCTAGCACAGATACGCAGTATTTT. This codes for CASSLAGTASTDTQYF.

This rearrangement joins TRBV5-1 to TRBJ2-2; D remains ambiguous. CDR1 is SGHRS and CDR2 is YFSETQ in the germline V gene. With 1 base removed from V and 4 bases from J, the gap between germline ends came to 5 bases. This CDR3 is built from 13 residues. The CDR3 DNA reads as TGCGCCAGCAGCTTGATCCTCACCGGGGAGCTGTTTTTT. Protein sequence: CASSLILTGELFF.

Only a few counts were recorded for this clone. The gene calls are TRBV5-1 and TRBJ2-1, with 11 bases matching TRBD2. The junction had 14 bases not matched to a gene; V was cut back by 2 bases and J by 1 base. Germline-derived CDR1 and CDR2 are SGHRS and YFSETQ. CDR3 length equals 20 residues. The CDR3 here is CASSFLLAGEARGSYNEQFF. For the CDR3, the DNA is TGCGCCAGCAGCTTTTTACTAGCGGGAGAGGCTAGAGGTTCCTACAATGAGCAGTTCTTC.

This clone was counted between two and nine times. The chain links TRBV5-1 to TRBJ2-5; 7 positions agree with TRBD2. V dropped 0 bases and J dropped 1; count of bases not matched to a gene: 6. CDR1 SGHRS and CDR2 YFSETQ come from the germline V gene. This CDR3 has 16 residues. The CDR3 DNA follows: TGCGCCAGCAGCTTGGAAGGTAGCGGGCCCCAAGAGACCCAGTACTTC. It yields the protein CASSLEGSGPQETQYF.

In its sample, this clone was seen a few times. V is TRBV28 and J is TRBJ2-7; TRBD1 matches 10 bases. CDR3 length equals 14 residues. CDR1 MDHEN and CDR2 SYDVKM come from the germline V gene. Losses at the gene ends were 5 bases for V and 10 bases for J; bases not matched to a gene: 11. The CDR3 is CASSDPGQGKEQYF. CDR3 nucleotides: TGTGCCAGCAGTGACCCGGGACAGGGGAAAGAACAGTACTTC.